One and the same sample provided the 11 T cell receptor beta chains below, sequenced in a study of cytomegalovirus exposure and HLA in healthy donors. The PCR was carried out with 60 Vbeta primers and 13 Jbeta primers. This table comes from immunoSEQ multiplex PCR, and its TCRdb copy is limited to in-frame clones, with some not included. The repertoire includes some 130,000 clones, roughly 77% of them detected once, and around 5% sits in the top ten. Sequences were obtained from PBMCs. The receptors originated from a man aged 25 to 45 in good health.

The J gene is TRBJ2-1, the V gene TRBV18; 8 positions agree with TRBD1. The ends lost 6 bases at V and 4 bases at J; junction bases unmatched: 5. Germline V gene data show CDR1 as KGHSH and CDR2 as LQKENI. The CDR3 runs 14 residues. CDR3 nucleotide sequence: TGTGCCAGCTCCCGGGGACAGGAGTACAATGAGCAGTTCTTC. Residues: CASSRGQEYNEQFF.

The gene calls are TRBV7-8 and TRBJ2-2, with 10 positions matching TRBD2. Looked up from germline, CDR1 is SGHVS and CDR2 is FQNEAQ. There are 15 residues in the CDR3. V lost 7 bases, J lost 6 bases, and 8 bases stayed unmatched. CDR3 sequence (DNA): TGTGCCAGCAACCAGCGGGAGGGTCGGGCCGGGGAGCTGTTTTTT. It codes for CASNQREGRAGELFF.

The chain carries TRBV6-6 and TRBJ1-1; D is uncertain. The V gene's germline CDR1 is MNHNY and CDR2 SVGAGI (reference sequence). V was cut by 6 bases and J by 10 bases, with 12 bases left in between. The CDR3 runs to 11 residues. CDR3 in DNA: TGTGCCAGCAGCCCATCGGTGAGAGCTTTCTTT. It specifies CASSPSVRAFF.

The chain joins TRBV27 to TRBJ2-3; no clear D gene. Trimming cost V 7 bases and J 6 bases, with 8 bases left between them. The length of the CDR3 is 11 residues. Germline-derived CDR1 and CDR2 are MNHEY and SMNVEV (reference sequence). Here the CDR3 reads CASTARDTQYF. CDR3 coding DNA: TGTGCCAGCACCGCGAGGGATACGCAGTATTTT.

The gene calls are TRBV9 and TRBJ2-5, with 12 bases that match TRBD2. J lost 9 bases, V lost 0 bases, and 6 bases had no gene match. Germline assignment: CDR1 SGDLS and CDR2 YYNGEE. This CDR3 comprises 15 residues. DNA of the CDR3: TGTGCCAGCAGCGTAGCGGCTAGCGGGAGGGGAGCCCAGTACTTC. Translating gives CASSVAASGRGAQYF.

DNA of the CDR3: TGCGCCAGCGGGTCAGGGAACACCGGGGAGCTGTTTTTT. Protein product: CASGSGNTGELFF. The chain is built from TRBV5-1 and TRBJ2-2, with D unclear. CDR1 and CDR2 (germline): SGHRS, YFSETQ. The CDR3 runs 13 residues. V was cut by 7 bases and J by 1 base, with 8 bases left in between.

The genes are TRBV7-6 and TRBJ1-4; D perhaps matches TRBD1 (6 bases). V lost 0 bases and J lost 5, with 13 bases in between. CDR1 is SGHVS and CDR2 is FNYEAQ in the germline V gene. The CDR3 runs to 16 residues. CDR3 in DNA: TGTGCCAGCAGCTTAGCTCCGACAGGATCAAATGAAAAACTGTTTTTT. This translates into CASSLAPTGSNEKLFF.

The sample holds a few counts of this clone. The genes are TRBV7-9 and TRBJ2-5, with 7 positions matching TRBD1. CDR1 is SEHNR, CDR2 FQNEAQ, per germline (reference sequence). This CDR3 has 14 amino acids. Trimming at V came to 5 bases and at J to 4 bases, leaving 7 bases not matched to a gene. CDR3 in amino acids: CASSQGTDRETQYF. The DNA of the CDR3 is TGTGCCAGCAGCCAAGGGACAGACCGAGAGACCCAGTACTTC.

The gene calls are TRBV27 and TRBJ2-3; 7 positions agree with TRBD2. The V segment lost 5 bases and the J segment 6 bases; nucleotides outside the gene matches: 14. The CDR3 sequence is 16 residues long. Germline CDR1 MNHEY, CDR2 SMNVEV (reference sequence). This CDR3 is CASSPQRDGAADTQYF. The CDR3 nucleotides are TGTGCCAGCAGTCCCCAGCGGGATGGCGCGGCGGATACGCAGTATTTT.

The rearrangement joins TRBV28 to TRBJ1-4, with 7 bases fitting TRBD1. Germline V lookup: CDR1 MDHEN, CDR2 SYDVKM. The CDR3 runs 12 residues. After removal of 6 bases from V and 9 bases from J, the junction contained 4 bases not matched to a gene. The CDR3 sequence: CASRSTGKKLFF. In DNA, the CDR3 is TGTGCCAGCAGATCGACAGGGAAAAAACTGTTTTTT.

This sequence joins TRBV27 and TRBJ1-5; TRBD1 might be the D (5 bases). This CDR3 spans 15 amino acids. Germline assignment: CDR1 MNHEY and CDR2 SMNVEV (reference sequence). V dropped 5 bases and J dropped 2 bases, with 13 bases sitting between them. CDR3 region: CASSRGPGGNQPQHF. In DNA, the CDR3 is TGTGCCAGCAGTAGGGGTCCTGGCGGCAATCAGCCCCAGCATTTT.